This T cell receptor beta chain is drawn from a study of blood T cell repertoires in COVID-19. The wider study: The United States, Italy and Spain were the sources of the acute and convalescent COVID-19 samples. From T cells, B-cell-depleted T cells, or PBMCs came the material, which was cDNA or gDNA.

Trimming stripped 4 bases from V and 5 bases from J, with 9 bases between. This CDR3 comprises 13 residues. Germline V gives CDR1 SGHTA, CDR2 FQGTGA. In the study's own analysis: Amplification of reference gene primers was used by the study to estimate nucleated cell counts. Sequencing was performed with immunoSEQ multiplex PCR; in TCRdb, only in-frame clones are kept and a portion is missing. For V, J and clone size, that table is used; D and trimming come from the DNA. The sample carries 350,000 to 450,000 clones, 80% to 90% recorded once. The sequenced sample was peripheral blood. This chain uses TRBV7-3 with TRBJ2-1; D unclear. This sequence originates from a man aged 40-55 years with acute or convalescent COVID-19. CDR3 loop: CASSSNFDNEQFF. Here the CDR3 DNA reads TGTGCCAGCAGCTCGAACTTCGACAATGAGCAGTTCTTC.